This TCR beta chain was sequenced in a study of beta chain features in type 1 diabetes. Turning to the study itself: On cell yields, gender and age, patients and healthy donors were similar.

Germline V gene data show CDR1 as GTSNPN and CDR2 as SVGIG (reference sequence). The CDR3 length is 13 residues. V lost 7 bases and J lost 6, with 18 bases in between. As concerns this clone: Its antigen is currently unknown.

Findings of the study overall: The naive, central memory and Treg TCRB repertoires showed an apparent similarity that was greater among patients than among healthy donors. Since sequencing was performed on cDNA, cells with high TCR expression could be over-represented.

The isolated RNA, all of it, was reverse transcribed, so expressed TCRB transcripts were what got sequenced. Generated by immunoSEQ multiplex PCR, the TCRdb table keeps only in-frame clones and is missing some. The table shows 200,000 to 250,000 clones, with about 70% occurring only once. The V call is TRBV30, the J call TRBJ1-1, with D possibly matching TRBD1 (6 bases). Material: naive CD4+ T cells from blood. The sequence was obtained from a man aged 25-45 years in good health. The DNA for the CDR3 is TGTGCCTCGACGGGAACACAGGGAGCTGAAGCTTTCTTT. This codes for CASTGTQGAEAFF.